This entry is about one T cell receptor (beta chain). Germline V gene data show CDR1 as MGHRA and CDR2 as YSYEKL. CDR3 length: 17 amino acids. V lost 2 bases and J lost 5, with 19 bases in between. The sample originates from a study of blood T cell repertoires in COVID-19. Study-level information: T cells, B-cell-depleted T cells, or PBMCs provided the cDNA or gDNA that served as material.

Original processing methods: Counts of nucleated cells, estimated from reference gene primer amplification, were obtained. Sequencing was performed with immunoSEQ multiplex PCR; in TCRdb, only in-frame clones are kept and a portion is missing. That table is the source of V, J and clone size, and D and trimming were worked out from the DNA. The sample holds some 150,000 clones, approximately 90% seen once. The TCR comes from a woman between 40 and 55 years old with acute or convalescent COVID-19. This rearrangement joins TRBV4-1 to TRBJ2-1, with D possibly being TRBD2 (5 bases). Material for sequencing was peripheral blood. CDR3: CASSQSLRDMGNNEQFF. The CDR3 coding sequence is TGCGCCAGCAGCCAATCTCTTCGGGATATGGGGAACAATGAGCAGTTCTTC.